Listed here are 27 T cell receptor beta chains from one sample, sequenced in a study of response to subunit inactivated influenza vaccine (dated by TCRdb to the late 2010s). Library preparation employed RT-PCR. Sequencing used an Illumina HiSeq 2500. TCRdb reran the public reads through fastp at Q25 and MiXCR, keeping productive beta chains. Each entry merges the rows of one CDR3 protein and shows their most common DNA and genes. For this sample there are approximately 490,000 distinct CDR3 sequences; 6.5% to 8% appear just once. The ten largest clones represent about an eighth of the sample. The source was PBMCs from blood, collected roughly 24 months after vaccination. The source of these receptors is a man between 50 and 69 years old who received an inactivated influenza vaccine. Donor details come from another sample of the same person, matched by shared clones.

This clonotype was recorded a few times. The chain recombines TRBV5-1 with TRBJ2-1, with TRBD2 matching 12 bases. V was clipped by 2 bases and J by 9 bases; unmatched bases: 9. The germline CDR1 and CDR2 sequences are SGHRS and YFSETQ. This CDR3 comprises 16 residues. This CDR3 reads CASSFLSGTSGSEQFF. The CDR3 DNA reads as TGCGCCAGCAGCTTCCTTTCCGGGACTAGCGGGTCTGAGCAGTTCTTC.

V usage is TRBV5-5 and J usage is TRBJ2-7; possible D gene TRBD2, 6 bases. The CDR3 loop spans 14 amino acids. Trimming pared 4 bases from V and 4 bases from J, leaving 15 bases between. Germline-derived CDR1 and CDR2 are SGHKS and YYEKEE (reference sequence). CDR3 nucleotides: TGTGCCAGCAGCCGAGATTTCGGGGGATACGAGCAGTACTTC. Residues: CASSRDFGGYEQYF. Complete variable domain (other parts from reference TRBV5-5 and TRBJ2-7): DAGVTQSPTHLIKTRGQQVTLRCSPISGHKSVSWYQQVLGQGPQFIFQYYEKEERGRGNFPDRFSARQFPNYSSELNVNALLLGDSALYLCASSRDFGGYEQYFGPGTRLTVT.

This clonotype was recorded a few times. V gene TRBV10-3 combines with J gene TRBJ1-2; 7 positions match TRBD1. The ends lost 10 bases at V and 4 bases at J; junction bases unmatched: 12. Germline V gene sequence: CDR1 ENHRY, CDR2 SYGVKD. The CDR3 covers 14 residues. CDR3 sequence: CATHPGQSIYGYTF. Here the CDR3 DNA reads TGTGCCACCCACCCGGGACAGTCGATCTATGGCTACACCTTC.

This clonotype was detected a few times. V usage is TRBV5-1 and J usage is TRBJ2-4; D perhaps matches TRBD2 (6 bases). Trimming removed 0 bases from V and 10 bases from J, with 17 bases in between. Germline V gives CDR1 SGHRS, CDR2 YFSETQ. CDR3 length: 15 residues. The CDR3 region is CASSLASVQGGIQYF. The CDR3 DNA reads TGCGCCAGCAGCTTGGCTAGCGTCCAGGGTGGGATTCAGTACTTC.

The rearrangement joins TRBV10-3 to TRBJ2-3; maybe TRBD2 (5 bases). This CDR3 comprises 14 residues. Trimming cost V 6 bases and J 6 bases, with 16 bases left between them. Germline assignment: CDR1 ENHRY and CDR2 SYGVKD. CDR3 coding DNA: TGTGCCATCAGCCAATCAACTAGTGTTGATACGCAGTATTTT. This encodes CAISQSTSVDTQYF.

The chain uses TRBV9 and TRBJ2-3; 8 bases fit TRBD2. V was clipped by 4 bases and J by 2 bases; unmatched bases: 12. Germline-derived CDR1 and CDR2 are SGDLS and YYNGEE. The CDR3 totals 17 residues. The CDR3 region is CASSPTWGSGTTDTQYF. CDR3 sequence (DNA): TGTGCCAGCAGCCCCACGTGGGGTAGCGGGACCACAGATACGCAGTATTTT. The variable domain in full, with the rest retrieved from reference TRBV9 and TRBJ2-3, is DSGVTQTPKHLITATGQRVTLRCSPRSGDLSVYWYQQSLDQGLQFLIQYYNGEERAKGNILERFSAQQFPDLHSELNLSSLELGDSALYFCASSPTWGSGTTDTQYFGPGTRLTVL.

The gene calls are TRBV20-1 and TRBJ1-5, with D hard to call. The V gene's germline CDR1 is DFQATT and CDR2 SNEGSKA (reference sequence). This CDR3 spans 16 amino acids. V was trimmed by 3 bases and J by 0 bases, leaving 15 bases between them. For the CDR3, the DNA is TGCAGTGCTAGTGCAGAATTTCTCATTAGCAATCAGCCCCAGCATTTT. Translation gives CSASAEFLISNQPQHF.

This clonotype has more than one count but fewer than ten. The chain links TRBV20-1 to TRBJ2-7; 8 bases are a match to TRBD2. Germline trimming cut 6 bases from V and 1 base from J; bases unmatched to any gene: 14. Germline CDR1 DFQATT, CDR2 SNEGSKA (reference sequence). This CDR3 has 16 amino acids. Here the CDR3 DNA reads TGCAGTGCCGGGACTAGAATCCTTGGGCTTTCCTACGAGCAGTACTTC. Its protein product is CSAGTRILGLSYEQYF.

This clonotype was found a few times. The CDR3 sequence: CSAQTGTNQPQHF. The CDR3 DNA reads as TGCAGTGCTCAGACAGGGACTAATCAGCCCCAGCATTTT. This sequence joins TRBV20-1 and TRBJ1-5; TRBD1 aligns across 7 bases. Germline V lookup: CDR1 DFQATT, CDR2 SNEGSKA (reference sequence). With V trimmed by 5 bases and J by 4 bases, 5 bases remained unmatched. The CDR3 consists of 13 residues.

Here the CDR3 DNA reads TGTGCCAGCAGCCGCCACAGGGCTACGCAGTATTTT. Protein product: CASSRHRATQYF. The chain couples TRBV11-2 to TRBJ2-3; the D gene is possibly TRBD1 (6 bases). The germline V and J ends were trimmed by 5 bases and 8 bases, with 11 bases remaining between them. This CDR3 has 12 amino acids. Germline CDR1 and CDR2: SGHAT and FQNNGV.

The V gene is TRBV18, the J gene TRBJ2-2; D unclear. In germline, CDR1 is KGHSH, CDR2 LQKENI. This CDR3 has 13 amino acids. Trimming pared 1 base from V and 5 bases from J, leaving 5 bases between. The CDR3 region is CASSPRKTGELFF. The CDR3 DNA is TGTGCCAGCTCACCACGAAAAACCGGGGAGCTGTTTTTT.

This sequence joins TRBV5-1 and TRBJ2-3; possible D gene TRBD2, 5 bases. The CDR3 has 15 residues. V lost 4 bases and J lost 2, with 14 bases in between. Germline V lookup: CDR1 SGHRS, CDR2 YFSETQ. CDR3 sequence (DNA): TGCGCCAGCAGCGTAGCCGGGAAGTTCACAGATACGCAGTATTTT. It yields the protein CASSVAGKFTDTQYF.

This clonotype was counted at least ten times. The chain joins TRBV12-3 or TRBV12-4 to TRBJ2-2, with no clear D. Trimming cost V 5 bases and J 2 bases, with 12 bases left between them. The length of the CDR3 is 15 residues. The DNA for the CDR3 is TGTGCCAGCAGTACGCGCGCACGTAACACCGGGGAGCTGTTTTTT. This codes for CASSTRARNTGELFF.

In its sample, this clonotype was seen a few times. The chain recombines TRBV4-3 with TRBJ2-1; unclear D gene. CDR3 length: 14 amino acids. V lost 0 bases to trimming and J lost 2 bases, with 5 bases between them. Germline CDR1 LGHNA, CDR2 YSLEER. CDR3 protein: CASSQDLTYNEQFF. CDR3 in DNA: TGCGCCAGCAGCCAAGATCTAACCTACAATGAGCAGTTCTTC.

The gene calls are TRBV5-1 and TRBJ2-2, with D possibly matching TRBD1 (6 bases). Looked up from germline, CDR1 is SGHRS and CDR2 is YFSETQ. This CDR3 spans 16 amino acids. With 0 bases removed from V and 3 bases from J, the gap between germline ends came to 12 bases. CDR3 amino acids: CASSLAQGQYTGELFF. CDR3 nucleotides: TGCGCCAGCAGCTTGGCTCAGGGGCAGTACACCGGGGAGCTGTTTTTT.

This clonotype was recorded at least ten times. The chain carries TRBV4-2 and TRBJ2-3, with D tentatively TRBD1 (6 bases). Per germline, CDR1 LGHNA and CDR2 YNFKEQ. The V end lost 3 bases, the J end lost 8 bases, and 21 bases lay between the germline ends. This CDR3 is built from 16 residues. CDR3 residues: CASSHLSLLGAGTQYF. The CDR3 DNA reads as TGTGCCAGCAGCCACCTTTCACTCCTGGGGGCGGGTACGCAGTATTTT.

This chain links TRBV11-2 with TRBJ1-6; D is perhaps TRBD1 (5 bases). The CDR3 contains 15 residues. V lost 2 bases and J lost 6, with 11 bases in between. Germline CDR1 is SGHAT and CDR2 is FQNNGV. The CDR3 sequence is CASSLLRGPNSPLHF. CDR3 DNA sequence: TGTGCCAGCAGCTTATTGCGGGGCCCTAATTCACCCCTCCACTTT.

This clonotype occurred a few times. The gene calls are TRBV7-6 and TRBJ2-7, with TRBD1 matching over 10 bases. The CDR3 is 14 residues long. V shed 5 bases, J shed 4 bases, and the junction held 5 bases outside the gene matches. Germline values: CDR1 SGHVS, CDR2 FNYEAQ. DNA for the CDR3: TGTGCCAGCAGCATCGGGACAGGGGAGTACGAGCAGTACTTC. Protein product: CASSIGTGEYEQYF.

This clonotype has just a few counts. This chain joins TRBV6-2 or TRBV6-3 and TRBJ2-7; D is possibly TRBD1 (8 bases). This CDR3 comprises 15 residues. Germline V lookup: CDR1 MNHEY, CDR2 SVGEGT. Trimming shortened V by 2 bases and J by 2 bases, and 13 bases separated the two germline ends. CDR3 region: CASSYRTGTTYEQYF. The CDR3 DNA reads as TGTGCCAGCAGTTACCGGACAGGGACTACCTACGAGCAGTACTTC.

This clonotype was seen ten or more times. The CDR3 coding sequence is TGTGCCAGCAGTCCCGGGGGGAACTATGGCTACACCTTC. Translation: CASSPGGNYGYTF. The chain recombines TRBV12-3 or TRBV12-4 with TRBJ1-2, with a possible D match to TRBD1 (5 bases). The CDR3 length is 13 residues. V dropped 5 bases and J dropped 2 bases, with 9 bases sitting between them.

This clonotype was counted many times. The rearrangement uses TRBV20-1 and TRBJ1-2, with TRBD1 identical over 10 bases. Trimming took 5 bases from V and 8 from J; bases not matched to a gene: 17. The CDR3 sequence is 16 residues long. The germline V gene has CDR1 DFQATT and CDR2 SNEGSKA (reference sequence). The CDR3 sequence is CSARRDPGQGSLGYTF. The CDR3 DNA follows: TGCAGTGCTCGCAGGGACCCGGGACAGGGGTCTCTCGGCTACACCTTC.

The chain recombines TRBV7-9 with TRBJ1-1; D is ambiguous. Germline V gene lookup returns CDR1 SEHNR and CDR2 FQNEAQ (reference sequence). The CDR3 covers 13 residues. V was shortened by 1 base and J by 10 bases, with 13 bases between the two germline ends. The CDR3 spells CASSLVHGIGAFF. The CDR3 DNA follows: TGTGCCAGCAGCTTAGTACATGGGATCGGAGCTTTCTTT.

This clonotype was counted at least ten times. The rearrangement uses TRBV7-9 and TRBJ2-1; D is undetermined. This CDR3 is built from 14 residues. Germline loops: CDR1 SEHNR, CDR2 FQNEAQ (reference sequence). Trimming took 2 bases from V and 7 from J, leaving 12 bases between them. The CDR3 reads CASSLSVRGNEQFF. CDR3 sequence (DNA): TGTGCCAGCAGCTTATCAGTTCGTGGGAATGAGCAGTTCTTC.

The table lists this clonotype with a few counts. The chain has TRBV15 and TRBJ2-5, with D perhaps assigned TRBD1 or TRBD2 (7 bases each). The CDR3 loop spans 18 amino acids. V lost 0 bases to trimming and J lost 4 bases, with 21 bases between them. Germline lookup yields CDR1 LNHNV and CDR2 YYDKDF (reference sequence). The CDR3 region is CATSRDRRGYRGGETQYF. DNA for the CDR3: TGTGCCACCAGCAGAGATAGGCGGGGGTACAGGGGCGGAGAGACCCAGTACTTC.

This clonotype was counted many times. This chain links TRBV2 with TRBJ2-3, with TRBD2 as a possible D gene (5 bases). V was trimmed by 5 bases and J by 0 bases, leaving 12 bases between them. CDR3 length: 15 residues. CDR1 SNHLY and CDR2 FYNNEI come from the germline V gene. Here the CDR3 reads CASSKRVQSTDTQYF. DNA for the CDR3: TGTGCCAGCAGTAAGAGGGTTCAGAGCACAGATACGCAGTATTTT.

This clonotype was recorded many times. The V gene is TRBV5-5, the J gene TRBJ2-2, with D tentatively TRBD1 (5 bases). Germline V gene lookup returns CDR1 SGHKS and CDR2 YYEKEE (reference sequence). The CDR3 contains 13 residues. Trimming stripped 1 base from V and 5 bases from J, with 6 bases between. This CDR3 is CASSLQGTGELFF. For the CDR3, the DNA is TGTGCCAGCAGCTTGCAGGGAACCGGGGAGCTGTTTTTT.

In this sample, this clonotype turned up once. V gene TRBV20-1 combines with J gene TRBJ1-5, with a possible D match to TRBD1 (5 bases). The V end lost 1 base, the J end lost 5 bases, and 9 bases lay between the germline ends. CDR1 and CDR2 from the germline V gene are DFQATT and SNEGSKA (reference sequence). The CDR3 loop spans 13 amino acids. CDR3 residues: CSARAGVDQPQHF. CDR3 DNA: TGCAGTGCTAGAGCGGGGGTTGATCAGCCCCAGCATTTT.